This T cell receptor beta chain was documented in a study of blood T cell repertoires in COVID-19. Study overall: Researchers got acute and convalescent COVID-19 samples from the United States, Italy and Spain.

This clone was detected a few times. After removal of 5 bases from V and 4 bases from J, the junction contained 9 bases not matched to a gene. This CDR3 comprises 15 residues. TCRdb keeps only in-frame clones here, not all; method: immunoSEQ multiplex PCR. The sample comprises 150,000 to 200,000 clones, less than 85% of which are singletons, and approximately 13% rests with the top ten. The chain is built from TRBV23-1 and TRBJ2-7; 9 nucleotides align to TRBD1. TRBV23-1 is known as an ORF, though its function is uncertain. This sequence originates from a man between 50 and 59 years old who had recovered from COVID-19. The source material was peripheral blood. CDR3 nucleotides: TGCGCCAGCAGTGCTGACTGGGACAGGGAGTACGAGCAGTACTTC. Protein product: CASSADWDREYEQYF.